The 30 T cell receptor beta chains reported below all come from one sample, sequenced in a study of blood T cell repertoires in COVID-19. Data came from immunoSEQ multiplex PCR; TCRdb stores just in-frame clones and leaves some out. The sample yields a few hundred thousand clones, around 87% seen once. Sequencing was performed on peripheral blood. Source of these receptors: a woman between 50 and 59 years old with active or convalescent COVID-19.

The chain carries TRBV5-1 and TRBJ2-6, with D hard to call. CDR1 and CDR2 from the germline V gene are SGHRS and YFSETQ. V lost 4 bases, J lost 0 bases, and 5 bases lay in between. This CDR3 contains 14 residues. CDR3 amino acids: CASSASSGANVLTF. As DNA, the CDR3 is TGCGCCAGCAGCGCGAGCTCTGGGGCCAACGTCCTGACTTTC.

The chain recombines TRBV7-2 with TRBJ1-5, with 9 bases lining up with TRBD1. CDR3 length: 15 amino acids. The V segment lost 6 bases and the J segment 7 bases; nucleotides outside the gene matches: 10. Germline loops: CDR1 SGHTA, CDR2 FQGNSA. Here the CDR3 reads CASSPRQGGGQPQHF. The CDR3, as DNA: TGTGCCAGCAGTCCCCGACAGGGGGGAGGACAGCCCCAGCATTTT. The complete variable domain, with remaining parts taken from reference TRBV7-2 and TRBJ1-5, reads GAGVSQSPSNKVTEKGKDVELRCDPISGHTALYWYRQSLGQGLEFLIYFQGNSAPDKSGLPSDRFSAERTGGSVSTLTIQRTQQEDSAVYLCASSPRQGGGQPQHFGDGTRLSIL.

This clone has just one count. CDR3 bases: TGTGCCTGGAGCCCCACAGGGTTCGCGACTGAAGCTTTCTTT. It is translated as CAWSPTGFATEAFF. The V and J genes are TRBV30 and TRBJ1-1; tentative D call: TRBD1 (6 bases). Germline CDR1 GTSNPN, CDR2 SVGIG (reference sequence). The CDR3 contains 14 residues. The V gene lost 3 bases and the J gene lost 5 bases, with 16 bases spanning the gap. Full variable domain (remainder filled in from reference TRBV30 and TRBJ1-1): SQTIHQWPATLVQPVGSPLSLECTVEGTSNPNLYWYRQAAGRGLQLLFYSVGIGQISSEVPQNLSASRPQDRQFILSSKKLLLSDSGFYLCAWSPTGFATEAFFGQGTRLTVV.

This sequence joins TRBV14 and TRBJ2-3, with TRBD1 matching 12 bases. V lost 4 bases to trimming and J lost 2 bases; unmatched junction nucleotides: 7. Looked up from germline, CDR1 is SGHDN and CDR2 is FVKESK. This CDR3 comprises 17 residues. The DNA for the CDR3 is TGTGCCAGCAGCCCCGGGACAGGGGGCATTTTCACAGATACGCAGTATTTT. Translating it yields CASSPGTGGIFTDTQYF.

V is TRBV28 and J is TRBJ2-7; the match to TRBD1 covers 9 bases. Trimming took 5 bases from V and 2 from J; bases not matched to a gene: 7. Germline loops: CDR1 MDHEN, CDR2 SYDVKM. This CDR3 is 15 amino acids long. As DNA, the CDR3 is TGTGCCAGCAGTGTCGCGACAGGGGGTCCCTACGAGCAGTACTTC. It is translated as CASSVATGGPYEQYF.

The chain links TRBV4-3 to TRBJ1-1; possibly TRBD1 for D (6 bases). V was trimmed by 0 bases and J by 2 bases, leaving 16 bases between them. The length of the CDR3 is 17 residues. Germline CDR1 is LGHNA and CDR2 is YSLEER. The CDR3: CASSQDKAGHTNTEAFF. CDR3 sequence (DNA): TGCGCCAGCAGCCAAGACAAAGCGGGACATACAAACACTGAAGCTTTCTTT.

This clone was observed a handful of times. The J gene is TRBJ2-2, the V gene TRBV4-3; perhaps TRBD2 as D (7 bases). Trimming pared 4 bases from V and 5 bases from J, leaving 17 bases between. Germline loops: CDR1 LGHNA, CDR2 YSLEER. This CDR3 has 16 residues. CDR3 sequence: CASSLTKAGATGELFF. The CDR3 nucleotides read TGCGCCAGCAGCCTCACAAAGGCGGGGGCTACCGGGGAGCTGTTTTTT.

V usage is TRBV18 and J usage is TRBJ2-3; maybe TRBD1 (5 bases). The CDR3 is 14 residues long. Germline CDR1 is KGHSH and CDR2 is LQKENI. Trimming shortened V by 3 bases and J by 2 bases, and 9 bases separated the two germline ends. The chain's CDR3 is CASSPKTVTDTQYF. The DNA of the CDR3 is TGTGCCAGCTCACCTAAGACAGTCACAGATACGCAGTATTTT.

With regard to this clone: A read error may account for a junction end that differs from germline. The chain employs TRBV7-7 and TRBJ1-5; D ambiguous. Germline CDR1 SSHAT, CDR2 FNYEAQ (reference sequence). The CDR3 has 15 residues. The CDR3 DNA sequence: TGTGCTAGCAGCTTAGTTTTCTTACAGAATCAGCCCCAGCATTTT. This encodes CASSLVFLQNQPQHF.

The chain has TRBV11-1 and TRBJ2-7, with 7 bases identical to TRBD2. Germline V CDR1 and CDR2: SGHAT, FQDESV (reference sequence). The V gene end was trimmed by 3 bases and the J gene end by 5 bases; junction bases not matched to a gene: 1. The CDR3 loop spans 12 amino acids. The CDR3 here is CASSLGTNEQYF. CDR3 nucleotides: TGTGCCAGCAGCTTGGGGACTAACGAGCAGTACTTC.

In this sample, this clone turned up once. V gene TRBV27 combines with J gene TRBJ2-7; maybe TRBD1 (5 bases). The germline gives CDR1 MNHEY, CDR2 SMNVEV (reference sequence). Trimming took off 3 bases at V and 12 bases at J, with 21 bases between the two ends. This CDR3 spans 14 amino acids. This CDR3 reads CASSFTLEAGKRYF. CDR3 sequence (DNA): TGTGCCAGCAGTTTCACCCTAGAAGCAGGGAAAAGGTACTTC.

The chain couples TRBV24-1 to TRBJ2-1; D possibly corresponds to TRBD1 (6 bases). V gave up 6 bases and J gave up 0 bases, with 11 bases separating them. Per germline, CDR1 KGHDR and CDR2 SFDVKD. The CDR3 length is 15 residues. This chain's CDR3 is CATSKTGDSYNEQFF. The CDR3 DNA follows: TGTGCCACCAGTAAGACAGGAGACTCCTACAATGAGCAGTTCTTC.

The V gene is TRBV12-5, the J gene TRBJ1-1; no firm D call. There are 12 residues in the CDR3. CDR1 is LGHNT, CDR2 FRNRAP, per germline. Trimming shortened V by 6 bases and J by 1 base, and 6 bases separated the two germline ends. As DNA, the CDR3 is TGTGCTAGTGGGGAGGCGAACACTGAAGCTTTCTTT. Translating gives CASGEANTEAFF. Filled out from reference TRBV12-5 and TRBJ1-1, the complete variable domain reads DARVTQTPRHKVTEMGQEVTMRCQPILGHNTVFWYRQTMMQGLELLAYFRNRAPLDDSGMPKDRFSAEMPDATLATLKIQPSEPRDSAVYFCASGEANTEAFFGQGTRLTVV.

CDR3 region: CASSPGSGNTIYF. The CDR3 nucleotides read TGTGCCAGCAGTCCCGGGTCTGGAAACACCATATATTTT. This chain connects TRBV12-3 or TRBV12-4 to TRBJ1-3; D is ambiguous. The CDR3 totals 13 residues. The V end was cut by 5 bases, the J end by 1 base, with 6 bases between.

This clone was counted a single time. The chain uses TRBV6-5 and TRBJ1-4; no definite D call. The CDR3 is 16 residues long. The V end lost 0 bases, the J end lost 3 bases, and 11 bases lay between the germline ends. In germline, CDR1 is MNHEY, CDR2 SVGAGI. The CDR3 is CASSYSGSIPNEKLFF. The CDR3 DNA follows: TGTGCCAGCAGTTACTCGGGGAGCATACCTAATGAAAAACTGTTTTTT.

The V and J genes are TRBV11-3 and TRBJ2-7, with TRBD2 identical over 8 bases. This CDR3 has 13 residues. Germline CDR1 is SGHNT and CDR2 is YENEEA. V was clipped by 4 bases and J by 3 bases; unmatched bases: 2. CDR3 sequence: CASSSGLGYEQYF. In nucleotides, the CDR3 is TGTGCCAGCAGCTCGGGACTAGGCTACGAGCAGTACTTC.

The V gene is TRBV18, the J gene TRBJ1-1; 7 bases line up with TRBD1. This CDR3 is 19 amino acids long. V shed 4 bases and J 0 bases; nucleotides not matched to a gene: 17. Germline lookup yields CDR1 KGHSH and CDR2 LQKENI. DNA for the CDR3: TGTGCCAGCTCACGAATGGGAGAACCGCCGGGACAGATGAACACTGAAGCTTTCTTT. It yields the protein CASSRMGEPPGQMNTEAFF.

This sequence joins TRBV6-5 and TRBJ1-2, with D hard to call. The CDR3 is 15 amino acids. Germline CDR1 is MNHEY and CDR2 is SVGAGI. Trimming shortened V by 0 bases and J by 4 bases, and 12 bases separated the two germline ends. The CDR3 reads CASSYSTSILYGYTF. The CDR3 coding sequence is TGTGCCAGCAGTTACTCGACAAGCATTCTCTATGGCTACACCTTC.

This sequence joins TRBV7-2 and TRBJ2-7; 13 nucleotides agree with TRBD2. The CDR3 is 15 amino acids. J was trimmed by 5 bases and V by 4 bases; bases with no gene match: 5. CDR1 and CDR2 (germline): SGHTA, FQGNSA. In nucleotides, the CDR3 is TGTGCCAGCAGCTACGGACTAGCGGGAGAGGACGAGCAGTACTTC. This sequence encodes CASSYGLAGEDEQYF.

The CDR3 DNA follows: TGTGCCAGCAGTTCACAGGGGGCGGGGAATTCACCCCTCCACTTT. Amino acids: CASSSQGAGNSPLHF. J is TRBJ1-6 and V is TRBV5-4; 9 bases line up with TRBD1. CDR1 is SGHNT, CDR2 YYREEE, per germline (reference sequence). The ends lost 5 bases at V and 7 bases at J; junction bases unmatched: 7. The CDR3 consists of 15 residues. Based on the CDR3 plus reference TRBV5-4 and TRBJ1-6, the full variable domain is ETGVTQSPTHLIKTRGQQVTLRCSSQSGHNTVSWYQQALGQGPQFIFQYYREEENGRGNFPPRFSGLQFPNYSSELNVNALELDDSALYLCASSSQGAGNSPLHFGNGTRLTVT.

J is TRBJ1-1 and V is TRBV7-8, with D unresolved. This CDR3 has 16 residues. V was trimmed by 1 base and J by 6 bases, leaving 18 bases between them. Germline V gene lookup returns CDR1 SGHVS and CDR2 FQNEAQ. The CDR3 bases are TGTGCCAGCAGCTTAGAACGAGCTACCCCGGGAGCTGAAGCTTTCTTT. Its protein product is CASSLERATPGAEAFF. Full variable domain (remainder filled in from reference TRBV7-8 and TRBJ1-1): GAGVSQSPRYKVAKRGQDVALRCDPISGHVSLFWYQQALGQGPEFLTYFQNEAQLDKSGLPSDRFFAERPEGSVSTLKIQRTQQEDSAVYLCASSLERATPGAEAFFGQGTRLTVV.

The J gene is TRBJ1-3, the V gene TRBV19; D unresolved. CDR1 is LNHDA, CDR2 SQIVND, per germline (reference sequence). V gave up 7 bases and J gave up 0 bases, with 7 bases separating them. This CDR3 contains 13 residues. The CDR3 region is CASKLSSGNTIYF. Written as DNA, the CDR3 is TGTGCCAGTAAATTGAGCTCTGGAAACACCATATATTTT. The entire variable domain, with the rest obtained from reference TRBV19 and TRBJ1-3, is as follows: DGGITQSPKYLFRKEGQNVTLSCEQNLNHDAMYWYRQDPGQGLRLIYYSQIVNDFQKGDIAEGYSVSREKKESFPLTVTSAQKNPTAFYLCASKLSSGNTIYFGEGSWLTVV.

The DNA for the CDR3 is TGTGCCAGCAGTTTTCAGACAGGGGGTGGCGAGCAGTACTTC. This sequence encodes CASSFQTGGGEQYF. This rearrangement joins TRBV28 to TRBJ2-7, with 9 bases fitting TRBD1. The CDR3 consists of 14 residues. V shed 3 bases and J 6 bases; nucleotides not matched to a gene: 6. In germline, CDR1 is MDHEN, CDR2 SYDVKM.

The J gene is TRBJ2-1, the V gene TRBV28, with D possibly matching TRBD1 (6 bases). V lost 4 bases and J 8 bases, leaving 9 bases between the germline ends. Germline V lookup: CDR1 MDHEN, CDR2 SYDVKM. The CDR3 has 12 residues. As DNA, the CDR3 is TGTGCCAGCAGTTGGGGGCCTCATGAGCAGTTCTTC. Translation gives CASSWGPHEQFF.

This clone was found a few times. V usage is TRBV7-2 and J usage is TRBJ2-5, with 7 bases that match TRBD1. Germline V CDR1 and CDR2: SGHTA, FQGNSA. The CDR3 is made up of 15 amino acids. V was clipped by 5 bases and J by 4 bases; unmatched bases: 10. The CDR3 nucleotides are TGTGCCAGCAGCGAAAACACAGGGGTTACAGAGACCCAGTACTTC. Protein sequence: CASSENTGVTETQYF.

The chain is built from TRBV12-3 or TRBV12-4 and TRBJ2-1, with TRBD1 as a possible D gene (6 bases). The CDR3 runs 13 residues. V shed 3 bases and J shed 8 bases, with 11 bases lying between them. CDR3 bases: TGTGCCAGCAGTTTTGGGGCAGGGGATGAGCAGTTCTTC. Its translation is CASSFGAGDEQFF.

The chain has TRBV6-4 and TRBJ2-2, with a possible D match to TRBD1 (5 bases). Trimming shortened V by 4 bases and J by 7 bases, and 10 bases separated the two germline ends. The CDR3 is 13 amino acids. Germline V gene lookup returns CDR1 MRHNA and CDR2 SNTAGT. The CDR3 spells CASSAGLNGELFF. CDR3 sequence (DNA): TGTGCCAGCAGTGCAGGGCTCAACGGGGAGCTGTTTTTT.

The chain employs TRBV5-1 and TRBJ1-2; TRBD1 is a possible D gene (6 bases). Germline V gene lookup returns CDR1 SGHRS and CDR2 YFSETQ. The CDR3 length is 13 residues. Trimming left V 3 bases short and J 4 bases short, with 10 bases between. The CDR3 reads CASSSQGSYGYTF. CDR3 coding DNA: TGCGCCAGCAGCTCACAGGGAAGCTATGGCTACACCTTC.

V gene TRBV30 combines with J gene TRBJ1-2; D perhaps matches TRBD1 (6 bases). Trimming took 0 bases from V and 4 from J, leaving 12 bases between them. CDR3 length: 14 residues. Germline loops: CDR1 GTSNPN, CDR2 SVGIG (reference sequence). CDR3 sequence reads: CAWSVQGRGYGYTF. Written as DNA, the CDR3 is TGTGCCTGGAGTGTACAAGGCAGGGGCTATGGCTACACCTTC. The variable domain in full, completed from reference TRBV30 and TRBJ1-2, reads SQTIHQWPATLVQPVGSPLSLECTVEGTSNPNLYWYRQAAGRGLQLLFYSVGIGQISSEVPQNLSASRPQDRQFILSSKKLLLSDSGFYLCAWSVQGRGYGYTFGSGTRLTVV.

V gene TRBV27 combines with J gene TRBJ1-1; a possible D gene is TRBD1 (5 bases). Trimming cost V 5 bases and J 6 bases, with 10 bases left between them. The germline CDR1 and CDR2 sequences are MNHEY and SMNVEV (reference sequence). This CDR3 is built from 12 residues. CDR3 protein: CASSPGRAEAFF. CDR3 bases: TGTGCCAGCAGTCCCGGCAGGGCTGAAGCTTTCTTT.